This TCR beta chain was documented in a study of beta chain features in type 1 diabetes. Points from the study as a whole: Naive, central memory and Treg TCRB repertoires seemed to resemble each other more closely in patients than they did in healthy donors. Among all four CD4+ subsets, Type 1 diabetes patients had TCRB CDR3s that were moderately but significantly shorter.

Purity (above 98%) was reached by all sorted populations. As to this clone: The antigen remains undetermined.

The whole isolated RNA underwent reverse transcription, so sequencing captured expressed TCRB transcripts. Only in-frame clones appear in the TCRdb table, and some are missing; sequencing was by immunoSEQ multiplex PCR. Of 150,000 to 200,000 clones detected, around 63% appear once; the ten largest clones hold roughly 0.092%. The CDR3 sequence is 13 residues long. V trimming: 4 bases; J trimming: 4 bases; junction bases outside the gene matches: 7. Germline CDR1 SQVTM, CDR2 ANQGSEA. The chain recombines TRBV29-1 with TRBJ2-7; 7 bases agree with TRBD1. Material for sequencing was naive CD4+ T cells from blood. This sequence originates from a man in his thirties or forties with type 1 diabetes. CDR3 in DNA: TGCAGCGTTGCGGGGACAGACGTTTACGAGCAGTACTTC. Its protein product is CSVAGTDVYEQYF.